This T cell receptor (beta chain) derives from a study of PD-L1 blockade in urothelial cancer. Time point: peripheral blood 6 weeks after treatment start. Each patient gave between 1 and 8 samples, pretreatment and on-treatment. V shed 7 bases and J shed 0 bases, with 9 bases lying between them. Germline CDR1 is SQVTM and CDR2 is ANQGSEA. The length of the CDR3 is 12 residues. Measured with immunoSEQ multiplex PCR; TCRdb has only the in-frame clones, and not every one. The data show some 40,000 clones, with 75% to 95% seen just once and approximately 7.9% held by the top ten. The material was PBMCs, obtained around atezolizumab (anti-PD-L1) treatment. The sequence derives from a man aged 65-85 years with urothelial cancer. The chain recombines TRBV29-1 with TRBJ1-1, with no clear D. The CDR3 bases are TGCAGCGGCAAAAACTTGAACACTGAAGCTTTCTTT. It is translated as CSGKNLNTEAFF.